A single sample is the source of the 21 T cell receptor beta chains below, sequenced in a study of early T cells in non-severe SARS-CoV-2 infection (dated by TCRdb to 2020 to 2022). Libraries were made using 5' RACE. Reads for this sample came from a NextSeq 500. TCRdb reran the public reads through fastp at Q25 and MiXCR, keeping productive beta chains. Under each unique CDR3 protein, matching rows form one entry showing the most common genes and DNA. The sample table records more than 45,000 distinct CDR3 sequences; under 15% of these occur just once. The ten largest clones add up to approximately 10% of the sample. The material sequenced was whole blood. These receptors originate from an adult who was a healthcare worker with PCR-confirmed SARS-CoV-2 infection or an uninfected control (not recorded which).

CDR3: CASSSQQGSYGYTF. Written as DNA, the CDR3 is TGTGCCAGCAGTTCCCAACAGGGAAGCTATGGCTACACCTTC. The V gene is TRBV12-3 or TRBV12-4, the J gene TRBJ1-2; D may be TRBD1 (6 bases). This CDR3 has 14 residues. V gave up 4 bases and J gave up 4 bases, with 13 bases separating them.

This clonotype was seen only a few times. The chain uses TRBV7-8 and TRBJ1-5, with D possibly being TRBD1 (5 bases). The ends were cut back, 0 bases at V and 1 base at J, with 7 bases in the middle. This CDR3 spans 15 amino acids. Germline V CDR1 and CDR2: SGHVS, FQNEAQ. CDR3: CASSLAGRSNQPQHF. CDR3 in DNA: TGTGCCAGCAGCTTAGCGGGACGGAGCAATCAGCCCCAGCATTTT.

This clonotype came up many times. J is TRBJ2-7 and V is TRBV21-1; the table's D call, TRBD1, has no DNA check behind it. TRBV21-1 is a pseudogene segment. CDR3 length: 17 amino acids. CDR3 bases: TGTGCCAGCAGCCCAGGGGGGGCGGGACAGCCGGACTACGAGCAGTACTTC. Its protein is CASSPGGAGQPDYEQYF.

Of note for this clonotype: A much bigger clone sits one base away, suggesting this may be a read error. This chain joins TRBV19 and TRBJ2-3; D perhaps matches TRBD2 (5 bases). Between the trimmed V and J ends, which lost 5 bases and 4 bases, there was a span of 13 bases. This CDR3 contains 14 residues. The germline V gene encodes CDR1 LNHDA and CDR2 SQIVND (reference sequence). CDR3 amino acids: CASSAHSSSDTQYF. CDR3 DNA: TGTGCCAGTAGTGCCCACTCTAGCTCAGATACGCAGTATTTT.

The chain recombines TRBV12-5 with TRBJ2-5, with TRBD2 matching over 10 bases. The CDR3 loop spans 16 amino acids. Germline trimming cut 3 bases from V and 1 base from J; bases unmatched to any gene: 5. Germline V gene data show CDR1 as LGHNT and CDR2 as FRNRAP. The CDR3 reads CASGFSTSGVQETQYF. The CDR3 nucleotides read TGTGCTAGTGGTTTTTCAACTAGCGGGGTCCAAGAGACCCAGTACTTC.

There are a few counts of this clonotype. This chain joins TRBV6-5 and TRBJ1-1; 8 nucleotides line up with TRBD1. Germline V gene sequence: CDR1 MNHEY, CDR2 SVGAGI. The trim removed 5 bases at V and 1 base at J, leaving 3 bases unmatched. The CDR3 has 14 residues. The CDR3 DNA reads as TGTGCCAGCAGTAAGGACAGGGCGAACACTGAAGCTTTCTTT. The encoded protein is CASSKDRANTEAFF.

The J gene is TRBJ2-5, the V gene TRBV29-1; D is ambiguous. The CDR3 length is 12 residues. Trimming left V 2 bases short and J 0 bases short, with 4 bases between. Per germline, CDR1 SQVTM and CDR2 ANQGSEA. The CDR3 DNA reads as TGCAGCGTTGAACGGAACCAAGAGACCCAGTACTTC. Protein: CSVERNQETQYF. The entire variable domain, with the rest obtained from reference TRBV29-1 and TRBJ2-5, is as follows: SAVISQKPSRDICQRGTSLTIQCQVDSQVTMMFWYRQQPGQSLTLIATANQGSEATYESGFVIDKFPISRPNLTFSTLTVSNMSPEDSSIYLCSVERNQETQYFGPGTRLLVL.

The chain has TRBV5-1 and TRBJ2-1; tentatively, D is TRBD1 (6 bases). V lost 5 bases, J lost 5 bases, and 14 bases lay in between. Germline loops: CDR1 SGHRS, CDR2 YFSETQ. This CDR3 is built from 14 residues. CDR3 sequence: CASSGQPHDNEQFF. CDR3 nucleotide sequence: TGCGCCAGCAGTGGACAGCCCCATGACAATGAGCAGTTCTTC. Together with reference TRBV5-1 and TRBJ2-1, the CDR3 gives the full variable domain: KAGVTQTPRYLIKTRGQQVTLSCSPISGHRSVSWYQQTPGQGLQFLFEYFSETQRNKGNFPGRFSGRQFSNSRSEMNVSTLELGDSALYLCASSGQPHDNEQFFGPGTRLTVL.

Comments on this clonotype: A clone one base away is much larger, so this may be a read error. This chain uses TRBV5-1 with TRBJ1-2; D is unclear. The CDR3 extends over 13 amino acids. V lost 3 bases, J lost 8 bases, and 14 bases lay in between. Per the germline V gene, CDR1 is SGHRS and CDR2 is YFSETQ. The CDR3 loop reads CASSSTTVPGYTF. The CDR3 bases are TGCGCCAGCAGCTCTACGACGGTGCCCGGCTACACCTTC.

Only a few counts were recorded for this clonotype. CDR3 in DNA: TGTGCCAGCAGTGAATATGGGGAAGAGCAGTACTTC. Protein sequence: CASSEYGEEQYF. The chain uses TRBV25-1 and TRBJ2-7; D uncertain. The CDR3 is 12 amino acids. The ends were cut back, 0 bases at V and 7 bases at J, with 7 bases in the middle. The V gene's germline CDR1 is MGHDK and CDR2 SYGVNS.

This clonotype was recorded at least ten times. The CDR3 DNA reads as TGTGCCAGCAGCCCGGACAGGGACCAGCCCCAGCATTTT. This gives the protein CASSPDRDQPQHF. V usage is TRBV5-4 and J usage is TRBJ1-5; TRBD1 matches 8 bases. CDR1 is SGHNT and CDR2 is YYREEE in the germline V gene (reference sequence). This CDR3 has 13 residues. The trim removed 4 bases at V and 7 bases at J, leaving 4 bases unmatched.

This clonotype occurred a few times. V and J are TRBV6-1 and TRBJ2-4, with 13 bases identical to TRBD2. Germline lookup yields CDR1 MNHNS and CDR2 SASEGT. Trimming cost V 3 bases and J 6 bases; bases outside gene matches: 11. The CDR3 runs to 18 residues. CDR3 region: CASSDGLAGVYSGNIQYF. The CDR3 coding sequence is TGTGCCAGCAGTGATGGACTAGCGGGGGTCTATTCAGGAAACATTCAGTACTTC.

This clonotype has a handful of counts. The V gene is TRBV20-1, the J gene TRBJ1-1; D might be TRBD1 (6 bases). In germline, CDR1 is DFQATT, CDR2 SNEGSKA (reference sequence). The CDR3 totals 14 residues. V dropped 5 bases and J dropped 7 bases, with 20 bases sitting between them. CDR3 bases: TGCAGTGCTCATCCGTGGACGGGGGCCTATGAAGCTTTCTTT. It is translated as CSAHPWTGAYEAFF.

A remark on this clonotype: A much larger clone sits a single nucleotide away, making a read error possible. V gene TRBV4-1 combines with J gene TRBJ2-2, with TRBD2 as a possible D gene (6 bases). In germline, CDR1 is MGHRA, CDR2 YSYEKL. This CDR3 has 15 residues. CDR3 loop: CASSQEARYTGGLFF. CDR3 bases: TGCGCCAGCAGCCAAGAGGCCAGGTACACCGGGGGGCTGTTTTTT.

This clonotype was counted at least ten times. The V and J genes are TRBV4-1 and TRBJ1-5, with D hard to call. With 1 base removed from V and 7 bases from J, the gap between germline ends came to 14 bases. This CDR3 contains 15 residues. The germline V gene has CDR1 MGHRA and CDR2 YSYEKL. For the CDR3, the DNA is TGCGCCAGCAGCCAAGGGGCCGACCCATGGCAGCCCCAGCATTTT. Translation: CASSQGADPWQPQHF.

Comment on this clonotype: Compared with germline, one end of the junction differs, possibly owing to a read error. The chain joins TRBV7-3 to TRBJ1-1, with 7 bases lining up with TRBD1. Germline loops: CDR1 SGHTA, CDR2 FQGTGA. The CDR3 runs 12 residues. Here the CDR3 reads CASSLGDSEVFF. For the CDR3, the DNA is TGTGCCAGCAGCTTGGGGGACAGTGAAGTTTTCTTT.

V and J are TRBV28 and TRBJ2-3; perhaps TRBD2 as D (6 bases). V lost 6 bases to trimming and J lost 5 bases, with 9 bases between them. Germline CDR1 is MDHEN and CDR2 is SYDVKM. The CDR3 sequence is 12 residues long. The CDR3 loop reads CASRTGVDTQYF. The DNA for the CDR3 is TGTGCCAGCAGGACGGGAGTAGATACGCAGTATTTT. The full variable domain, its missing parts supplied by reference TRBV28 and TRBJ2-3, is DVKVTQSSRYLVKRTGEKVFLECVQDMDHENMFWYRQDPGLGLRLIYFSYDVKMKEKGDIPEGYSVSREKKERFSLILESASTNQTSMYLCASRTGVDTQYFGPGTRLTVL.

This clonotype was recorded many times. The chain carries TRBV7-3 and TRBJ1-5; a weak D match, TRBD1 (6 bases). Germline V gene sequence: CDR1 SGHTA, CDR2 FQGTGA. The CDR3 consists of 17 residues. V lost 4 bases to trimming and J lost 0 bases, with 16 bases between them. CDR3 region: CASSSTPGQNSNQPQHF. CDR3 sequence (DNA): TGTGCCAGCAGCTCCACCCCGGGACAAAATAGCAATCAGCCCCAGCATTTT.

There are many counts of this clonotype. The chain joins TRBV20-1 to TRBJ2-7; D may match TRBD1 or TRBD2 (5 bases each). This CDR3 comprises 14 residues. Germline V gene lookup returns CDR1 DFQATT and CDR2 SNEGSKA (reference sequence). V was clipped by 6 bases and J by 1 base, with 16 bases between them. CDR3: CSASRDGRSYEQYF. CDR3 coding DNA: TGCAGTGCATCCCGGGACGGCAGGTCCTACGAGCAGTACTTC.

The chain couples TRBV10-3 to TRBJ2-7; TRBD1 or TRBD2 may be the D gene (5 bases each). The CDR3 runs to 12 residues. Trimming removed 9 bases at V and 6 bases at J, with 15 bases between. Per the germline V gene, CDR1 is ENHRY and CDR2 is SYGVKD. The CDR3 sequence: CAIGDPPSEQYF. CDR3 DNA: TGTGCCATAGGGGACCCTCCTAGCGAGCAGTACTTC.

This clonotype came up many times. The gene calls are TRBV16 and TRBJ2-1; 8 nucleotides align to TRBD1. Germline-derived CDR1 and CDR2 are KGHSY and FQNENV. Trimming took 4 bases from V and 9 from J; bases not matched to a gene: 5. The CDR3 runs to 13 residues. The DNA of the CDR3 is TGTGCCAGCAGCCCTGGACAGGGCAGTGAGCAGTTCTTC. The encoded protein is CASSPGQGSEQFF.